This TCR beta chain derives from a study of T cells after yellow fever vaccination. Germline values: CDR1 MGHRA, CDR2 YSYEKL. The CDR3 has 14 amino acids. The V end was cut by 2 bases, the J end by 5 bases, with 12 bases between. General study points: The study found a weaker secondary response that peaked faster, day 5 versus 15.

TCRdb recomputed calls from the 5' RACE reads with MiXCR, one row per CDR3 protein. The data show roughly 190,000 distinct CDR3 sequences, 11% seen once. Concerning this clonotype: Its antigen is not known.

This TCR was recovered from a man aged 18 to 29 who received the YFV17D yellow fever vaccine. The V call is TRBV4-1, the J call TRBJ1-1; D gene unclear. The source was CD8+ T cells sorted from PBMCs, collected 15 days after the yellow fever booster vaccination. This CDR3 is CASSQPVWETEAFF. Written as DNA, the CDR3 is TGCGCCAGCAGCCAACCTGTTTGGGAGACTGAAGCTTTCTTT.